The rows below give T cell receptor beta chains drawn from one sample of a study of cytomegalovirus exposure and HLA in healthy donors. Clones were sequenced by immunoSEQ multiplex PCR, and TCRdb holds only the in-frame ones, with some missing. The sample consists of a few hundred thousand clones, less than 95% of them appearing once. The specimen sequenced was PBMCs. The receptor set was obtained from a woman aged 25 to 39 in good health and CMV-seronegative. The CDR3 runs from the conserved cysteine through the conserved F or W. The order of the fields is clone size, D gene, V gene, J gene, CDR3 protein, CDR3 DNA. D genes are given only for firm matches. Expanded clones get a size class; other rows say once, few or many, or leave the size out.

clone size: .; D gene: TRBD2; V gene: TRBV4-2; J gene: TRBJ2-7; CDR3 protein: CASSPRAGGPDEQYF; CDR3 DNA: TGTGCCAGCAGCCCGCGAGCGGGAGGGCCAGACGAGCAGTACTTC
clone size: .; D gene: .; V gene: TRBV7-7; J gene: TRBJ2-5; CDR3 protein: CASSFRGGGETQYF; CDR3 DNA: TGTGCCAGCAGCTTCAGGGGTGGGGGAGAGACCCAGTACTTC
clone size: .; D gene: .; V gene: TRBV18; J gene: TRBJ2-5; CDR3 protein: CASSPPGETQYF; CDR3 DNA: TGTGCCAGCTCACCACCGGGGGAGACCCAGTACTTC
clone size: .; D gene: TRBD2; V gene: TRBV27; J gene: TRBJ2-2; CDR3 protein: CASRSSGSGELFF; CDR3 DNA: TGTGCCAGCAGGTCTAGCGGGAGCGGGGAGCTGTTTTTT
clone size: once; D gene: TRBD2; V gene: TRBV5-1; J gene: TRBJ2-3; CDR3 protein: CASSPLAGGIMNTDTQYF; CDR3 DNA: TGCGCCAGCAGCCCCCTAGCGGGAGGAATAATGAACACAGATACGCAGTATTTT
clone size: .; D gene: .; V gene: TRBV4-3; J gene: TRBJ2-1; CDR3 protein: CASSQFNEQFF; CDR3 DNA: TGCGCCAGCAGCCAATTCAATGAGCAGTTCTTC
clone size: .; D gene: TRBD2; V gene: TRBV11-2; J gene: TRBJ2-7; CDR3 protein: CASSLGLAGGIYEQYF; CDR3 DNA: TGTGCCAGCAGCTTAGGGTTAGCGGGAGGCATCTACGAGCAGTACTTC
clone size: .; D gene: .; V gene: TRBV9; J gene: TRBJ2-1; CDR3 protein: CASSVRVGDDEQFF; CDR3 DNA: TGTGCCAGCAGCGTGAGGGTAGGCGACGATGAGCAGTTCTTC
clone size: .; D gene: TRBD1; V gene: TRBV28; J gene: TRBJ1-2; CDR3 protein: CASSKPKGTGGPDGYTF; CDR3 DNA: TGTGCCAGCAGCAAACCGAAGGGGACAGGGGGCCCGGATGGCTACACCTTC
clone size: .; D gene: TRBD2; V gene: TRBV5-1; J gene: TRBJ2-5; CDR3 protein: CASSRNSGLKETQYF; CDR3 DNA: TGCGCCAGCAGCCGAAATAGCGGGCTTAAGGAGACCCAGTACTTC
clone size: .; D gene: TRBD2; V gene: TRBV7-2; J gene: TRBJ2-3; CDR3 protein: CASSSPGGNRLADTQYF; CDR3 DNA: TGTGCCAGCAGCTCCCCGGGGGGTAACCGACTAGCAGATACGCAGTATTTT
clone size: .; D gene: TRBD2; V gene: TRBV25-1; J gene: TRBJ2-5; CDR3 protein: CASSETLRTSGSGETQYF; CDR3 DNA: TGTGCCAGCAGTGAAACCCTCAGGACTAGCGGGAGTGGGGAGACCCAGTACTTC
clone size: .; D gene: TRBD1; V gene: TRBV4-1; J gene: TRBJ2-7; CDR3 protein: CASSPATGDEQYF; CDR3 DNA: TGCGCCAGCAGCCCCGCGACAGGGGATGAGCAGTACTTC
clone size: .; D gene: .; V gene: TRBV19; J gene: TRBJ2-7; CDR3 protein: CASSIGGGASYEQYF; CDR3 DNA: TGTGCCAGTAGTATAGGCGGGGGCGCCTCCTACGAGCAGTACTTC
clone size: .; D gene: .; V gene: TRBV19; J gene: TRBJ2-1; CDR3 protein: CASSIFGNEQFF; CDR3 DNA: TGTGCCAGTAGTATCTTCGGCAATGAGCAGTTCTTC
clone size: .; D gene: .; V gene: TRBV28; J gene: TRBJ1-1; CDR3 protein: CASKQGVLNTEAFF; CDR3 DNA: TGTGCCAGCAAACAAGGGGTCCTGAACACTGAAGCTTTCTTT
clone size: .; D gene: .; V gene: TRBV7-9; J gene: TRBJ2-3; CDR3 protein: CASSLGVGGTTDTQYF; CDR3 DNA: TGTGCCAGCAGCTTAGGGGTAGGGGGTACCACAGATACGCAGTATTTT
clone size: .; D gene: .; V gene: TRBV5-6; J gene: TRBJ1-1; CDR3 protein: CASSLTPNTEAFF; CDR3 DNA: TGTGCCAGCAGCCTAACACCGAACACTGAAGCTTTCTTT
clone size: .; D gene: TRBD2; V gene: TRBV7-3; J gene: TRBJ2-7; CDR3 protein: CASSFYAGGPYEQYF; CDR3 DNA: TGTGCCAGCAGCTTTTACGCGGGAGGACCCTACGAGCAGTACTTC
clone size: .; D gene: TRBD2; V gene: TRBV28; J gene: TRBJ2-7; CDR3 protein: CASSLSPSGSYEQYF; CDR3 DNA: TGTGCCAGCAGTTTGAGTCCTAGCGGCTCCTACGAGCAGTACTTC
clone size: .; D gene: .; V gene: TRBV14; J gene: TRBJ1-2; CDR3 protein: CASSPLDGYYGYTF; CDR3 DNA: TGTGCCAGCAGCCCGCTGGACGGATACTATGGCTACACCTTC
clone size: .; D gene: TRBD2; V gene: TRBV6-4; J gene: TRBJ2-3; CDR3 protein: CASSDRAGESDTQYF; CDR3 DNA: TGTGCCAGCAGTGACCGAGCGGGAGAGTCAGATACGCAGTATTTT
clone size: .; D gene: .; V gene: TRBV21-1; J gene: TRBJ1-4; CDR3 protein: CASSTGWQEKLFF; CDR3 DNA: TGTGCCAGCTCGACAGGCTGGCAAGAAAAACTGTTTTTT
clone size: once; D gene: TRBD2; V gene: TRBV27; J gene: TRBJ2-1; CDR3 protein: CASRTPTGGYNEQFF; CDR3 DNA: TGTGCCAGCAGGACCCCGACGGGGGGCTACAATGAGCAGTTCTTC